The 21 T cell receptor beta chains presented below share a single source sample, sequenced in a study of blood T cell repertoires in COVID-19 (dated by TCRdb to about 2020). Library creation used the immunoSEQ multiplex PCR assay. TCRdb provides this immuneACCESS table in a form limited to in-frame rearrangements. Some clones are lacking; in checked studies, under half of them reflect an unresolved V gene, and why the rest are absent is not known. The sample table records under 300,000 clones; approximately 90% of these occur just once. The ten largest make up roughly 6.3% of the sample. The sequenced sample was PBMCs or T cells enriched from blood (not recorded which). The receptor source for this set is a woman aged 25 to 39 with acute COVID-19.

The rearrangement uses TRBV27 and TRBJ2-4; 7 bases align to TRBD1. V lost 1 base, J lost 4 bases, and 4 bases stayed unmatched. Germline loops: CDR1 MNHEY, CDR2 SMNVEV (reference sequence). The CDR3 has 15 residues. Here the CDR3 reads CASSLLGTAKNIQYF. The CDR3 coding sequence is TGTGCCAGCAGTTTATTGGGGACAGCGAAAAACATTCAGTACTTC.

J is TRBJ2-2 and V is TRBV7-3, with 8 nucleotides matching TRBD1. In germline, CDR1 is SGHTA, CDR2 FQGTGA. V lost 2 bases and J lost 6; bases outside the gene matches: 11. CDR3 length: 17 amino acids. In nucleotides, the CDR3 is TGTGCCAGCAGCTTATTTGGGGGTCAGGGGGCTTCCGGGGAGCTGTTTTTT. This sequence encodes CASSLFGGQGASGELFF.

The rearrangement links TRBV3-1 (or the pseudogene TRBV3-2) to TRBJ2-1; a possible D gene is TRBD1 (6 bases). This CDR3 is 14 amino acids long. Germline CDR1 is LGHDT and CDR2 is YNNKEL (reference sequence). V lost 2 bases, J lost 8 bases, and 13 bases lay in between. DNA of the CDR3: TGTGCCAGCAGCCAAAATACAGGGCTTGATGAGCAGTTCTTC. It yields the protein CASSQNTGLDEQFF.

The gene calls are TRBV7-6 and TRBJ1-1; D ambiguous. Germline V gives CDR1 SGHVS, CDR2 FNYEAQ. This CDR3 spans 14 amino acids. V lost 1 base and J 0 bases, leaving 6 bases between the germline ends. The CDR3 reads CASSLGAMNTEAFF. In DNA form, the CDR3 reads TGTGCCAGCAGCTTAGGGGCAATGAACACTGAAGCTTTCTTT.

The rearrangement links TRBV7-8 to TRBJ1-2, with D possibly being TRBD1 (5 bases). The CDR3 loop spans 14 amino acids. Germline V gene sequence: CDR1 SGHVS, CDR2 FQNEAQ. V was clipped by 3 bases and J by 5 bases, with 13 bases between them. Here the CDR3 DNA reads TGTGCCAGCAGCTTGGGACTCGAGATATATGGCTACACCTTC. Protein: CASSLGLEIYGYTF.

This sequence joins TRBV19 and TRBJ1-1; TRBD1 is a possible D gene (5 bases). The CDR3 extends over 16 amino acids. V lost 3 bases and J 4 bases, leaving 18 bases between the germline ends. Germline CDR1 reads LNHDA; CDR2 reads SQIVND (reference sequence). The CDR3 nucleotides read TGTGCCAGTAGTATCTTAACAGGCATATTTTTCACTGAAGCTTTCTTT. This translates into CASSILTGIFFTEAFF.

V is TRBV4-1 and J is TRBJ2-5, with unresolved D. Germline lookup yields CDR1 MGHRA and CDR2 YSYEKL. The CDR3 extends over 14 amino acids. Trimming took 0 bases from V and 4 from J, leaving 9 bases between them. CDR3 protein: CASSQDLQAETQYF. DNA for the CDR3: TGCGCCAGCAGCCAAGATTTGCAGGCAGAGACCCAGTACTTC.

This clone was seen once. This chain joins TRBV28 and TRBJ2-3, with TRBD1 matching over 8 bases. Germline CDR1 reads MDHEN; CDR2 reads SYDVKM. V shed 5 bases and J 6 bases; nucleotides not matched to a gene: 7. This CDR3 is built from 14 residues. CDR3 bases: TGTGCCAGCAGTGACAGGGGTTTGGTGGATACGCAGTATTTT. It codes for CASSDRGLVDTQYF.

The V and J genes are TRBV5-6 and TRBJ1-6; D remains ambiguous. The CDR3 is 14 amino acids. CDR1 and CDR2 from the germline V gene are SGHDT and YYEEEE. Trimming left V 0 bases short and J 6 bases short, with 7 bases between. CDR3 DNA: TGTGCCAGCAGCTTGGGGACTGTTAATTCACCCCTCCACTTT. This encodes CASSLGTVNSPLHF.

The V and J genes are TRBV28 and TRBJ1-5; no definite D call. The CDR3 extends over 14 amino acids. Germline V gene lookup returns CDR1 MDHEN and CDR2 SYDVKM. V gave up 6 bases and J gave up 1 base, with 10 bases separating them. DNA of the CDR3: TGTGCCAGCAGCGGCGCGACAAGCAATCAGCCCCAGCATTTT. Amino acids: CASSGATSNQPQHF.

The J gene is TRBJ2-2, the V gene TRBV11-3; 11 bases line up with TRBD2. The CDR3 extends over 16 amino acids. The germline gives CDR1 SGHNT, CDR2 YENEEA. The trim removed 2 bases at V and 1 base at J, leaving 0 bases unmatched. CDR3 DNA sequence: TGTGCCAGCAGCTTACTAGCGGGGGGGAACACCGGGGAGCTGTTTTTT. Its translation: CASSLLAGGNTGELFF.

The V and J genes are TRBV12-3 or TRBV12-4 and TRBJ2-5; tentatively, D is TRBD1 (5 bases). Trimming removed 4 bases from V and 5 bases from J, with 8 bases in between. This CDR3 spans 12 amino acids. CDR3: CASSSQVETQYF. As DNA, the CDR3 is TGTGCCAGCAGTTCACAGGTCGAGACCCAGTACTTC.

This clone was detected once. The V gene is TRBV14, the J gene TRBJ2-1; D not certain. V lost 5 bases, J lost 4 bases, and 15 bases lay in between. This CDR3 comprises 15 residues. The V gene's germline CDR1 is SGHDN and CDR2 FVKESK. CDR3 DNA: TGTGCCAGCAGCACACAAATAAACAGATACAATGAGCAGTTCTTC. Protein sequence: CASSTQINRYNEQFF. The full variable domain, with the rest looked up from reference TRBV14 and TRBJ2-1, is EAGVTQFPSHSVIEKGQTVTLRCDPISGHDNLYWYRRVMGKEIKFLLHFVKESKQDESGMPNNRFLAERTGGTYSTLKVQPAELEDSGVYFCASSTQINRYNEQFFGPGTRLTVL.

The chain is built from TRBV7-2 and TRBJ2-1, with D unresolved. The CDR3 has 16 residues. The V gene's germline CDR1 is SGHTA and CDR2 FQGNSA. Trimming took off 1 base at V and 6 bases at J, with 16 bases between the two ends. The CDR3 sequence: CASSLEAQSPGNEQFF. CDR3 nucleotides: TGTGCCAGCAGCTTAGAGGCCCAAAGCCCGGGCAATGAGCAGTTCTTC.

V gene TRBV18 combines with J gene TRBJ2-7; D remains unclear. The CDR3 extends over 15 amino acids. Germline V gene data show CDR1 as KGHSH and CDR2 as LQKENI. Trimming cost V 2 bases and J 0 bases, with 11 bases left between them. CDR3 sequence (DNA): TGTGCCAGCTCACCATCGTACCGTAGCTCCTACGAGCAGTACTTC. It translates to CASSPSYRSSYEQYF. The variable domain in full, with the rest retrieved from reference TRBV18 and TRBJ2-7, is NAGVMQNPRHLVRRRGQEARLRCSPMKGHSHVYWYRQLPEEGLKFMVYLQKENIIDESGMPKERFSAEFPKEGPSILRIQQVVRGDSAAYFCASSPSYRSSYEQYFGPGTRLTVT.

This chain uses TRBV5-1 with TRBJ2-7; possible D gene TRBD1, 6 bases. This CDR3 contains 15 residues. From germline, CDR1 is SGHRS and CDR2 YFSETQ. The V gene lost 0 bases and the J gene lost 2 bases, with 12 bases spanning the gap. The CDR3 reads CASSLDLTGPYEQYF. The DNA for the CDR3 is TGCGCCAGCAGCTTGGACCTTACAGGGCCCTACGAGCAGTACTTC.

The chain uses TRBV7-8 and TRBJ1-6; 11 bases line up with TRBD1. The germline V gene encodes CDR1 SGHVS and CDR2 FQNEAQ. The CDR3 is 14 residues long. The V and J ends lost 5 bases and 13 bases, in that order; junction bases with no gene match: 7. CDR3 in amino acids: CASSGDRGETPLHF. CDR3 DNA: TGTGCCAGCAGCGGGGACAGGGGGGAGACCCCCCTCCACTTT. Drawing the rest from reference TRBV7-8 and TRBJ1-6, the complete variable domain is GAGVSQSPRYKVAKRGQDVALRCDPISGHVSLFWYQQALGQGPEFLTYFQNEAQLDKSGLPSDRFFAERPEGSVSTLKIQRTQQEDSAVYLCASSGDRGETPLHFGNGTRLTVT.

This clone was detected a few times. This chain joins TRBV21-1 and TRBJ1-5. TRBV21-1 constitutes a pseudogene. This CDR3 region has 18 residues. CDR3 residues: CASSKGWRANGGNQPQHF. Written as DNA, the CDR3 is TGTGCCAGCAGCAAAGGGTGGAGGGCGAATGGGGGCAATCAGCCCCAGCATTTT.

The chain employs TRBV7-9 and TRBJ2-7; TRBD2 might be the D (6 bases). V shed 2 bases and J shed 2 bases, with 16 bases lying between them. The CDR3 length is 16 residues. CDR1 is SEHNR, CDR2 FQNEAQ, per germline (reference sequence). CDR3 coding DNA: TGTGCCAGCAGCTTAAACATAGAGGAGGGGACCTACGAGCAGTACTTC. Its translation is CASSLNIEEGTYEQYF.

Comments on this clone: Other nucleotide sequences in the sample specify the same CDR3. The CDR3 DNA is TGTGCCAGCAGTTACTCGACAGGAGGCTATGGCTACACCTTC. It translates to CASSYSTGGYGYTF. V usage is TRBV6-5 and J usage is TRBJ1-2; a possible D gene is TRBD1 (6 bases). CDR1 MNHEY and CDR2 SVGAGI come from the germline V gene. V shed 0 bases and J shed 4 bases, with 9 bases lying between them. This CDR3 is 14 amino acids long.

The V gene is TRBV13, the J gene TRBJ1-2, with D perhaps TRBD1 (6 bases). Trimming stripped 5 bases from V and 2 bases from J, with 12 bases between. Germline CDR1 reads PRHDT; CDR2 reads FYEKMQ (reference sequence). There are 14 residues in the CDR3. The CDR3 region has the DNA TGTGCCAGCAGCCTCGGACAGTACAACTATGGCTACACCTTC. Residues: CASSLGQYNYGYTF.